Each of the 28 T cell receptor beta chains below was sequenced from the same sample in a study of CD8 T cells in Susac syndrome. The RNA, about 0.45 to 1 ug, was put through reverse transcription using random hexamers. TCRdb re-called the immunoSEQ multiplex PCR reads through MiXCR, storing one row per CDR3 protein. This repertoire shows just over 150,000 distinct CDR3 sequences, 85% to 95% found once; its top ten account for roughly 0.16%. The source material was CD4+ T cells from PBMCs. These receptors originate from a human donor with Susac syndrome.

The rearrangement joins TRBV3-1 to TRBJ2-7; 8 bases are a match to TRBD1. V shed 3 bases and J 2 bases; nucleotides not matched to a gene: 3. There are 14 residues in the CDR3. Germline V lookup: CDR1 LGHDT, CDR2 YNNKEL (reference sequence). The CDR3 DNA reads as TGTGCCAGCAGCCACTGGGACAGGCCCTACGAGCAGTACTTC. Its translation: CASSHWDRPYEQYF.

The chain links TRBV20-1 to TRBJ2-1; maybe TRBD2 (5 bases). The CDR3 sequence is 14 residues long. Trimming removed 3 bases from V and 0 bases from J, with 9 bases in between. Germline assignment: CDR1 DFQATT and CDR2 SNEGSKA (reference sequence). CDR3 sequence (DNA): TGCAGTGCTAGTGGGAGTAGCTCCTACAATGAGCAGTTCTTC. It yields the protein CSASGSSSYNEQFF.

V gene TRBV14 combines with J gene TRBJ2-5; D gene unclear. The CDR3 has 13 residues. V was clipped by 1 base and J by 7 bases, with 10 bases between them. CDR1 is SGHDN and CDR2 is FVKESK in the germline V gene. Here the CDR3 reads CASSQGTRGTQYF. CDR3 sequence (DNA): TGTGCCAGCAGCCAAGGAACCCGAGGGACCCAGTACTTC.

The CDR3 loop reads CSVEETGNYGYTF. DNA of the CDR3: TGCAGCGTTGAAGAAACAGGGAACTATGGCTACACCTTC. V usage is TRBV29-1 and J usage is TRBJ1-2, with D possibly TRBD1 on 6 matching bases. The CDR3 extends over 13 amino acids. Germline V gene lookup returns CDR1 SQVTM and CDR2 ANQGSEA. Trimming pared 0 bases from V and 2 bases from J, leaving 7 bases between.

V is TRBV11-2 and J is TRBJ1-6; possibly TRBD1 for D (6 bases). The CDR3 consists of 16 residues. V was cut by 5 bases and J by 0 bases, with 11 bases left in between. Germline V gives CDR1 SGHAT, CDR2 FQNNGV. Written as DNA, the CDR3 is TGTGCCAGCAGCCCGGACAGCCGCTCCTATAATTCACCCCTCCACTTT. Protein sequence: CASSPDSRSYNSPLHF.

The V call is TRBV12-3 or TRBV12-4, the J call TRBJ2-3; the match to TRBD2 covers 15 bases. The CDR3 has 16 residues. V was clipped by 5 bases and J by 6 bases; unmatched bases: 6. CDR3 protein: CASSDGLAGGLDTQYF. CDR3 coding DNA: TGTGCCAGCAGTGACGGACTAGCGGGGGGGCTGGATACGCAGTATTTT.

The V and J genes are TRBV6-1 and TRBJ2-1; D not certain. Looked up from germline, CDR1 is MNHNS and CDR2 is SASEGT. This CDR3 comprises 16 residues. Trimming removed 2 bases at V and 1 base at J, with 12 bases between. CDR3 coding DNA: TGTGCCAGCAGTGAAACCCCCCCGCCATCCTACAATGAGCAGTTCTTC. Translated, it gives CASSETPPPSYNEQFF.

The chain carries TRBV5-4 and TRBJ2-6; no definite D call. CDR3 size: 15 residues. Germline lookup yields CDR1 SGHNT and CDR2 YYREEE (reference sequence). The germline V and J ends were trimmed by 4 bases and 0 bases, with 8 bases remaining between them. The CDR3 spells CASSPVASGANVLTF. Written as DNA, the CDR3 is TGTGCCAGCAGCCCAGTGGCCTCTGGGGCCAACGTCCTGACTTTC.

CDR3 DNA sequence: TGTGCCAGTAGAGGAGGACCGGGGACGGGGACCGGGGAGCTGTTTTTT. Translated: CASRGGPGTGTGELFF. The chain has TRBV19 and TRBJ2-2; D tentatively reads TRBD1 or TRBD2 (5 bases each). The CDR3 contains 16 residues. Trimming cost V 6 bases and J 5 bases, with 19 bases left between them. CDR1 and CDR2 (germline): LNHDA, SQIVND (reference sequence).

CDR3 DNA: TGCGCCAGCGCCAATGACCCTTTGGGGGCTGGGGAGACCCAGTACTTC. Protein product: CASANDPLGAGETQYF. The chain joins TRBV5-1 to TRBJ2-5, with D possibly being TRBD1 (6 bases). With 7 bases removed from V and 5 bases from J, the gap between germline ends came to 24 bases. The CDR3 loop spans 16 amino acids. Germline V CDR1 and CDR2: SGHRS, YFSETQ.

This chain links TRBV29-1 with TRBJ2-3, with unresolved D. This CDR3 has 11 amino acids. Per the germline V gene, CDR1 is SQVTM and CDR2 is ANQGSEA. Trimming stripped 4 bases from V and 3 bases from J, with 5 bases between. The CDR3 DNA reads TGCAGCGTTGGGGGTACAGATACGCAGTATTTT. Translated, it gives CSVGGTDTQYF.

This chain joins TRBV7-9 and TRBJ1-5; 10 nucleotides agree with TRBD1. The trim removed 3 bases at V and 5 bases at J, leaving 10 bases unmatched. This CDR3 has 17 amino acids. CDR1 and CDR2 (germline): SEHNR, FQNEAQ (reference sequence). The CDR3 DNA reads as TGTGCCAGCAGCTTCCCCTCTACAGGACAGGGGGATCAGCCCCAGCATTTT. This sequence encodes CASSFPSTGQGDQPQHF. The entire variable domain, with the rest obtained from reference TRBV7-9 and TRBJ1-5, is as follows: DTGVSQNPRHKITKRGQNVTFRCDPISEHNRLYWYRQTLGQGPEFLTYFQNEAQLEKSRLLSDRFSAERPKGSFSTLEIQRTEQGDSAMYLCASSFPSTGQGDQPQHFGDGTRLSIL.

V is TRBV5-6 and J is TRBJ1-1; 7 bases are a match to TRBD1. Germline CDR1 SGHDT, CDR2 YYEEEE. With 1 base clipped from V and 1 base from J, the junction kept 4 bases outside the gene matches. The CDR3 extends over 15 amino acids. The CDR3, as DNA: TGTGCCAGCAGCTTGCCGACAGGGCCGAACACTGAAGCTTTCTTT. It encodes CASSLPTGPNTEAFF. Combining the CDR3 with reference TRBV5-6 and TRBJ1-1 gives the whole variable domain DAGVTQSPTHLIKTRGQQVTLRCSPKSGHDTVSWYQQALGQGPQFIFQYYEEEERQRGNFPDRFSGHQFPNYSSELNVNALLLGDSALYLCASSLPTGPNTEAFFGQGTRLTVV.

This chain uses TRBV15 with TRBJ1-3; no firm D call. From germline, CDR1 is LNHNV and CDR2 YYDKDF (reference sequence). This CDR3 contains 15 residues. V dropped 1 base and J dropped 4 bases, with 11 bases sitting between them. Here the CDR3 reads CATSRVGEPGNTIYF. The CDR3 nucleotides read TGTGCCACCAGCAGAGTCGGGGAGCCCGGAAACACCATATATTTT.

This rearrangement joins TRBV5-1 to TRBJ1-1; TRBD1 aligns across 9 bases. The CDR3 is 14 amino acids. Trimming at V came to 4 bases and at J to 3 bases, leaving 4 bases not matched to a gene. Germline CDR1 reads SGHRS; CDR2 reads YFSETQ. The CDR3 DNA reads TGCGCCAGCAGCCGCGGGACAGGGTACACTGAAGCTTTCTTT. Translated, it gives CASSRGTGYTEAFF.

The chain carries TRBV15 and TRBJ2-5; D may correspond to TRBD1 or TRBD2 (5 bases each). Germline values: CDR1 LNHNV, CDR2 YYDKDF (reference sequence). This CDR3 is 15 amino acids long. The germline V and J ends were trimmed by 5 bases and 8 bases, with 21 bases remaining between them. Here the CDR3 reads CATSDSYGAHGTQYF. In DNA, the CDR3 is TGTGCCACCAGCGATTCATACGGGGCCCATGGTACCCAGTACTTC.

The rearrangement links TRBV20-1 to TRBJ2-3; 8 bases are shared with TRBD2. Germline V gene data show CDR1 as DFQATT and CDR2 as SNEGSKA (reference sequence). The CDR3 spans 16 residues. V shed 3 bases and J 5 bases; nucleotides not matched to a gene: 13. CDR3 residues: CSASPQGRGAGDTQYF. The CDR3 DNA sequence: TGCAGTGCTAGCCCCCAGGGGCGGGGGGCCGGAGATACGCAGTATTTT.

V gene TRBV12-3 or TRBV12-4 combines with J gene TRBJ2-1, with no clear D. Between the trimmed V and J ends, which lost 0 bases and 4 bases, there was a span of 13 bases. The CDR3 sequence is 16 residues long. The CDR3 loop reads CASSLARWGPYNEQFF. CDR3 in DNA: TGTGCCAGCAGTTTAGCGCGATGGGGTCCGTACAATGAGCAGTTCTTC.

This clonotype has just one count. V is TRBV20-1 and J is TRBJ2-3; 7 nucleotides match TRBD1. The CDR3 loop spans 13 amino acids. The ends lost 6 bases at V and 7 bases at J; junction bases unmatched: 10. Germline V gives CDR1 DFQATT, CDR2 SNEGSKA (reference sequence). CDR3: CSAQLQQGNTQYF. The CDR3 DNA reads TGCAGTGCGCAGTTACAACAGGGGAATACGCAGTATTTT.

The CDR3 nucleotides read TGTGCCAGCGGGACTAGCTCCTACAATGAGCAGTTCTTC. This gives the protein CASGTSSYNEQFF. The chain carries TRBV3-1 and TRBJ2-1, with TRBD2 identical over 8 bases. This CDR3 region has 13 residues. V was clipped by 8 bases and J by 0 bases; unmatched bases: 0. Germline loops: CDR1 LGHDT, CDR2 YNNKEL (reference sequence).

The rearrangement uses TRBV15 and TRBJ2-2, with a weak D call TRBD1 (6 bases). The V gene's germline CDR1 is LNHNV and CDR2 YYDKDF (reference sequence). The CDR3 is 16 amino acids. V was pared by 4 bases and J by 1 base, with 13 bases between. DNA for the CDR3: TGTGCCACCAGCAATGGGGGCCGAAAGAACACCGGGGAGCTGTTTTTT. Protein: CATSNGGRKNTGELFF. Based on the CDR3 plus reference TRBV15 and TRBJ2-2, the full variable domain is DAMVIQNPRYQVTQFGKPVTLSCSQTLNHNVMYWYQQKSSQAPKLLFHYYDKDFNNEADTPDNFQSRRPNTSFCFLDIRSPGLGDTAMYLCATSNGGRKNTGELFFGEGSRLTVL.

V and J are TRBV12-3 or TRBV12-4 and TRBJ2-1; 10 positions match TRBD1. Unmatched junction bases numbered 5, after V lost 4 bases and J lost 8 bases. The CDR3 totals 14 residues. The CDR3: CASSYRDRGDEQFF. In nucleotides, the CDR3 is TGTGCCAGCAGTTACCGGGACAGGGGTGATGAGCAGTTCTTC.

This rearrangement joins TRBV4-2 to TRBJ2-1, with 9 bases aligning to TRBD1. Germline trimming cut 4 bases from V and 5 bases from J; bases unmatched to any gene: 3. CDR3 length: 14 residues. Germline V gene lookup returns CDR1 LGHNA and CDR2 YNFKEQ. The CDR3 loop reads CASSPGTGHNEQFF. CDR3 in DNA: TGTGCCAGCAGCCCCGGGACAGGGCACAATGAGCAGTTCTTC.

V and J are TRBV20-1 and TRBJ1-1, with D possibly TRBD1 on 5 matching bases. The CDR3 contains 14 residues. The germline V gene encodes CDR1 DFQATT and CDR2 SNEGSKA (reference sequence). Trimming removed 3 bases at V and 1 base at J, with 12 bases between. CDR3 loop: CSASPRGGNTEAFF. The DNA of the CDR3 is TGCAGTGCTAGCCCCCGGGGGGGGAACACTGAAGCTTTCTTT.

The rearrangement uses TRBV7-9 and TRBJ2-5, with TRBD2 matching over 8 bases. CDR1 and CDR2 (germline): SEHNR, FQNEAQ (reference sequence). V shed 6 bases and J 5 bases; nucleotides not matched to a gene: 8. The CDR3 is 14 residues long. The CDR3 loop is CASSSGASGETQYF. CDR3 in DNA: TGTGCCAGCAGTAGCGGGGCGTCGGGCGAGACCCAGTACTTC. The full variable domain, rest sourced from reference TRBV7-9 and TRBJ2-5, is DTGVSQNPRHKITKRGQNVTFRCDPISEHNRLYWYRQTLGQGPEFLTYFQNEAQLEKSRLLSDRFSAERPKGSFSTLEIQRTEQGDSAMYLCASSSGASGETQYFGPGTRLLVL.

The rearrangement joins TRBV3-1 to TRBJ2-3; D possibly corresponds to TRBD2 (6 bases). The germline gives CDR1 LGHDT, CDR2 YNNKEL (reference sequence). This CDR3 has 16 residues. Trimming took off 4 bases at V and 1 base at J, with 15 bases between the two ends. In DNA form, the CDR3 reads TGTGCCAGCAGCCCGAGGGGCGGGGTGGGCACAGATACGCAGTATTTT. Translation gives CASSPRGGVGTDTQYF.

The chain uses TRBV7-3 and TRBJ2-1; D is perhaps TRBD1 (6 bases). This CDR3 is 15 amino acids long. V gave up 4 bases and J gave up 2 bases, with 12 bases separating them. In germline, CDR1 is SGHTA, CDR2 FQGTGA. The CDR3 nucleotides are TGTGCCAGCAGCTCTATAGGGGGACCCTACAATGAGCAGTTCTTC. Its protein is CASSSIGGPYNEQFF. Full variable domain (missing parts from reference TRBV7-3 and TRBJ2-1): GAGVSQTPSNKVTEKGKYVELRCDPISGHTALYWYRQSLGQGPEFLIYFQGTGAADDSGLPNDRFFAVRPEGSVSTLKIQRTERGDSAVYLCASSSIGGPYNEQFFGPGTRLTVL.

The rearrangement links TRBV20-1 to TRBJ1-1; 7 bases agree with TRBD1. V lost 5 bases to trimming and J lost 2 bases; unmatched junction nucleotides: 8. The germline V gene has CDR1 DFQATT and CDR2 SNEGSKA (reference sequence). The CDR3 runs 14 residues. Here the CDR3 reads CSASPGQINTEAFF. CDR3 nucleotide sequence: TGCAGTGCTTCCCCGGGACAGATTAACACTGAAGCTTTCTTT.